This T cell receptor (delta chain) was retrieved from a study of γδ T cells in repeated Plasmodium falciparum infection. Study overall: The natural-infection arm compared Malian children under seasonal malaria with matched Australian children. General observations from the study: Vdelta2-negative gammadelta repertoires appeared less diverse and less shared in Malian than Australian children.

This CDR3 is built from 25 residues. The V gene's germline CDR1 is TSWWSYY and CDR2 QGS. V was clipped by 4 bases and J by 0 bases; unmatched bases: 34. TCRdb reprocessed the multiplex PCR reads through CATT. The repertoire holds roughly 93,000 delta-chain clones, with under 1.5% as singletons. As regards this clone: Its antigen remains unknown. This DNA translates differently at residue 5 from the TCRdb protein, which is that of a much larger clone; a read error is likely, and the protein shown is the DNA's own translation.

Gammadelta T cells were flow-sorted from PBMC into Vgamma9/Vdelta2+ and Vdelta2-negative populations for bulk analysis. V usage is TRDV1 and J usage is TRDJ1, with 8 nucleotides matching TRDD3. No J gene is reported in TCRdb; it was inferred here by comparing the DNA with germline. The TCR sequence derives from a pool of human donors (malaria-infected and uninfected, not separated). Sample: gamma-delta T cells from blood. This CDR3 reads CALGGLRPSRTYWGSPRVNTDKLIF. CDR3 nucleotide sequence: TGTGCTCTTGGGGGCCTACGGCCTTCCCGAACCTACTGGGGGTCTCCCCGCGTGAACACCGATAAACTCATCTTT.